The following is a T cell receptor (beta chain) sequence with its context. This clone showed up just once. Its recognized antigen is unknown. Per-nucleotide qualities are absent, and no much larger clonotype sits a single base away. Library preparation was by the immunoSEQ multiplex PCR assay. The multiplex PCR relied on a mix of 60 forward primers for TCR Vbeta segments and 13 reverse primers for TCR Jbeta segments. Amplification of the CDR3 region of rearranged TCR beta genes was performed with a multiplex PCR assay on genomic DNA. The Illumina HiSeq System was used to sequence the amplified TCR beta libraries as 87-base-pair reads. In the original analysis: Across the 500 to 850 repertoires, a later analysis counted approximately 83 million unique TCR beta chains, around 11 million of which were shared by at least two donors. To remove PCR and sequencing errors, raw reads were error-corrected and collapsed into unique sequences using a nearest-neighbor algorithm that merged closely related sequences. V, D and J gene segments were assigned by aligning CDR3 sequences to IMGT reference sequences. For a sequence to be retained, at least a six-nucleotide match to both a V gene segment and a J gene segment was required. Rearrangements were called productive when the CDR3 lacked stop codons and stayed in frame with V and J; all others were non-productive. Following IMGT convention, CDR3 was defined as the stretch from the second conserved V-encoded cysteine to the conserved J-encoded phenylalanine. In an earlier analysis of around 600 of the donors, sequences lacking an unambiguous match to a single V gene segment were excluded. In an earlier analysis of several hundred of the donors, a V segment was called functional when productive rearrangements were above 56.7%, and segregating when the standard deviation between donors exceeded 5%. A statistical classification framework was built for diagnosing cytomegalovirus status from the catalog of TCR beta chain sequences. In a later analysis, V and J genes were assigned by comparing TCR nucleotide sequences against IMGT/GENE-DB human TR gene sequences. In a later analysis, CDR3 sequences and most-parsimonious VDJ recombination scenarios were assigned using the TCRdist pipeline. In a later analysis, each TCR beta chain was defined by its CDR3 amino acid sequence together with its V-gene family, and reads without a unique V-gene family were excluded. In a later analysis, 500 to 700 highly shared, low-generation-probability nucleotide sequences were removed to address suspected cross-contamination and a sequencing artifact. In a later analysis, a clonal expansion index was calculated for each public chain from normalized within-repertoire ranks of inferred template counts. In a later analysis, generation probabilities were computed using a VDJ recombination model fitted to out-of-frame rearrangements, and the results were checked against IGoR. In a later analysis, hypergeometric tests were used to score TCR-TCR, TCR-HLA and TCR-CMV co-occurrence, with a repertoire-size bias correction applied to TCR pairs. To estimate false discovery rates, a later analysis permuted the HLA or CMV assignments 20 times. In a later analysis, co-occurring TCRs were grouped using DBSCAN, with TCRdist sequence similarity added in when clustering inside HLA-allele-positive subsets. For co-occurrence clustering, repertoires with fewer than 30,000 or more than 120,000 public chains were excluded, along with about five repertoires with anomalous nucleotide sharing. Here the immuneACCESS table is served through TCRdb, limited to in-frame sequences with V and J called. Missing clones are a known gap in these copies; in checked studies unresolved V genes cover under half, and the rest lacks a known reason. The D gene and trimming were derived from the DNA, and the V and J assignments and clone size from that table. The sample table lists about 180,000 clones, 82% of them with a count of one. About 1.5% of the sample is held by the ten biggest clonotypes.

In total, 630 or so healthy bone marrow donors made up the cohort. Cohort members were all nominally healthy when sampled, although unrecorded immune exposures were likely present. The donor was CMV seronegative and was included in the group of hundreds of seronegative cohort members. A peripheral blood sample was provided by each donor, and peripheral blood mononuclear cells were used for TCR beta sequencing. The Qiagen DNeasy Blood Extraction Kit was used to extract genomic DNA from the blood cell samples. This sample was taken from a study of cytomegalovirus exposure and HLA in healthy donors (dated by TCRdb to 2017 to 2019). Regarding the complete study: An earlier analysis of 550 to 700 of the donors reported about 290 Gb of sequence data and 100 million to 130 million unique TCR beta sequences from 150 million to 200 million T cells. A separate validation cohort of 100 to 150 different subjects was used in addition to the 666-subject first cohort. Donor age, sex, ethnicity and CMV serostatus were collected together with the repertoire data. A later genetic analysis took genome-wide SNP genotypes for about 55% of the roughly 670 donors and used that subset as a discovery cohort. Among the roughly 390 genotyped donors, approximately 82% belonged to the genetic ancestry cluster associated with self-reported Caucasian donors. To predict cytomegalovirus infection status, the study brought together high-throughput TCR immunosequencing, statistical association of individual TCRs with disease status, and machine learning. Rather than using new phenotypic data, the later analysis identified candidate immune exposures from TCR beta sequences and from how often those sequences occurred across donors. Because of strong linkage in the cohort, roughly five DR-DQ haplotypes were treated as single units for association and clustering. The aim of the study was to test whether cataloging public T cell receptors could identify signatures of past pathogen exposure. An early release that covered fewer than 800 HLA-typed donors contained approximately 290 gigabases of sequencing data and around 80 million unique TCR sequences. All discovery cohort repertoires had been generated on a single sequencing platform. The number of typed donors differed by locus: about 620-640 for A, B, C, DRB1 and DQB1; 522 for DQA1; approximately 600 for DPA1; and 400 to 480 for DPB1. In an earlier analysis of a few hundred of the donors, high-throughput TCR beta sequencing was used to judge whether each TCR beta V gene segment behaved as functional or pseudogenic. Among 300 to 500 genotyped donors of the cohort, an average of about 220,000 unique TCR beta nucleotide sequences was sequenced per donor, of which about 19% were non-productive. HLA typing included class I and class II loci at four-digit resolution. A later analysis re-examined previously published TCR beta repertoires from around 670 donors and added high-resolution HLA genotyping to investigate patterns of TCR occurrence. Using immunosequencing, the study profiled T cell repertoires from 666 subjects and related those repertoires to cytomegalovirus serostatus.

The CDR3 has 15 amino acids, counting the end cysteine and phenylalanine. Only the CDR3 DNA stays, 45 bases, in frame from base 1. CDR1 SNHLY and CDR2 FYNNEI were looked up in the germline V gene. Trimming accounts for 4 bases at V and 2 bases at J, while the number of junction bases matched to no gene is 6. Overall study results and their limits: A further reported finding was that TCR beta sequences accurately predicted the HLA-A and HLA-B alleles for most subjects in the first cohort. According to the authors, the approach could potentially be generalized to other disease states and immunological phenotypes. An earlier analysis of approximately 600 of the donors showed that most TCR beta V segments appeared in productive rearrangements either about 90% or about 30% of the time, which broadly matched IMGT annotations. When HLA alleles, especially DR and DQ, strongly co-occurred, attributing TCR associations to individual alleles was difficult. Because some donors lacked HLA typing at each locus, the association tests relied only on the typed subset. In a later analysis, most CMV-associated TCR beta chains were found to appear HLA-restricted, with HLA associations seemingly driven largely by CMV exposure. Some IMGT-functional V segments, including TRBV6-2 and TRBV6-3, could not be told apart with the 87-base-pair reads, so those segments were excluded. Presence/absence analyses assumed roughly uniform sequencing depth across donors, an assumption that may not hold. The cohort was sequenced for TCR beta chains only, and without alpha or paired-chain data the features that could be detected were limited. In a later analysis, over 15,000 TCR beta sequences were associated with specific HLA alleles at a false discovery rate of 0.05. The only immune exposure information available for the cohort was CMV serostatus. The classifier was reported to diagnose cytomegalovirus status with high specificity and sensitivity in both the original cohort and the validation cohort. A later analysis found that TCR association rates varied across HLA loci, with DRB1 alleles showing the most associated TCRs and HLA-C alleles the fewest. In vitro tests confirmed that a few of the cytomegalovirus-associated TCR beta chains recognize cytomegalovirus antigens. The sequencing pipeline was judged likely to have produced a cluster of highly shared sequence variants as a technical artifact. Most TCR sequences were observed very rarely across donors, whereas some public TCRs were present in many individuals. A total of 150 or so TCR beta chains were listed by the study as associated with cytomegalovirus. In a later genetic analysis, a missense DCLRE1C variant was associated with V-gene and J-gene trimming of TCR beta chains, and the association was replicated in an independent cohort. A later analysis found that HLA-associated TCR beta chains were more clonally expanded and had lower generation probabilities than equally common non-associated chains. Several of the top co-occurrence clusters appeared to be linked to parvovirus B19, influenza, CMV and Epstein-Barr virus, according to a later analysis. Linkage disequilibrium might explain the correlated functional status among segregating V segments, but an unknown experimental factor could not be excluded. The earlier analysis of about 600 of the donors excluded seventeen rarely observed V segments, including chromosome 9 orphons, because counts were too low. A later genetic analysis reported fewer N-insertions in productive TCRs among donors in an Asian-associated ancestry cluster than the roughly 670-donor mean.

Material for sequencing was PBMCs. The chain employs TRBV2 and TRBJ2-7, with TRBD1 matching 9 junction bases. The sequence was collected from a man aged 35 to 55 in good health and CMV-seronegative. Here is the DNA: TGTGCCAGCAGTGTTTCGGACAGGGGCCCCTACGAGCAGTACTTC. It specifies CASSVSDRGPYEQYF.